This TCR beta chain was profiled in a study of blood T cell repertoires in COVID-19. The wider study: Collection of acute and convalescent COVID-19 samples took place in the United States, Italy and Spain. The cDNA or gDNA used as material had been derived from T cells, B-cell-depleted T cells, or PBMCs.

CDR1 and CDR2 from the germline V gene are MNHEY and SMNVEV (reference sequence). This CDR3 has 13 amino acids. Trimming took 5 bases from V and 0 from J, leaving 7 bases between them. Methods used by the authors: Amplification with reference gene primers provided the estimates of nucleated cell counts. Assay: immunoSEQ multiplex PCR; the TCRdb copy retains only in-frame clones and omits some. That table furnishes V, J and clone size, whereas the DNA furnished D and trimming. The profile shows around 250,000 clones, more than 75% of them singletons. The clonotype originates from a woman aged 45-65 years who had recovered from COVID-19. The chain links TRBV27 to TRBJ1-1; D not certain. Sequencing used PBMCs or T cells enriched from blood (not recorded which). The CDR3, as DNA: TGTGCCAGCAGTCTCAGGATGAACACTGAAGCTTTCTTT. Translating it yields CASSLRMNTEAFF.